This TCR beta chain was sequenced in a study of human T cells and chemical hapten exposure. The time point denotes: patch test 3, about 24 weeks after DPC sensitization. As to treatment: therapeutic diphenylcyclopropenone sensitization with weekly scalp DPC. In its sample, this clonotype was seen a few times. Its specificity is unknown. In TCRdb, the RACE reads were re-called with MiXCR into one record per CDR3 protein. The table records some 91,000 distinct CDR3 sequences, around 25% of them present only once. Overall study results and limits: TCRs exceeding 1 in 1000 frequency stayed unchanged with DPC sensitization.

The origin of this receptor is a middle-aged man with alopecia areata. Some clones in this sample may be carry-over from other donors' samples. This specimen consisted of whole blood, obtained in connection with sensitization to the hapten diphenylcyclopropenone (DPC).

The DNA for the CDR3 is TGTGCCAGCAGGTCGGGACTCCAGGGACTAGCGGGGGGCTACGAGCAGTACTTC. Its translation is CASRSGLQGLAGGYEQYF. The chain links TRBV28 to TRBJ2-7, with 15 bases matching TRBD2. Germline loops: CDR1 MDHEN, CDR2 SYDVKM. The CDR3 length is 18 residues. Trimming cost V 6 bases and J 3 bases; bases outside gene matches: 12.